The rows below give T cell receptor beta chains drawn from one sample of a study of T cell changes during pregnancy in multiple sclerosis. Produced via immunoSEQ multiplex PCR; TCRdb's table is partial and in-frame only. The sample consists of about 92,000 clones, approximately 92% of them appearing once. This sample comprised peripheral blood, obtained in the first trimester of pregnancy. These receptors all stem from a female donor with multiple sclerosis, enrolled in a pregnancy study. CDR3s include the opening cysteine and the closing phenylalanine or tryptophan. A D gene is named only where the DNA matches it firmly. Only some rows state a clone size, as once, few, many or a class for expanded clones.

>TRBD1|TRBJ1-1|15|once|TRBV18
CASSPGQLMNTEAFF
TGTGCCAGCTCACCGGGACAGCTTATGAACACTGAAGCTTTCTTT
>TRBD1|TRBJ2-3|15|.|TRBV7-9
CASSPRTGITDTQYF
TGTGCCAGCAGCCCGAGGACAGGGATAACAGATACGCAGTATTTT
>.|TRBJ1-1|11|.|TRBV28
CASFNGIGAFF
TGTGCCAGCTTTAACGGGATCGGAGCTTTCTTT
>.|TRBJ1-1|14|.|TRBV4-3
CASSHGQLNTEAFF
TGCGCCAGCAGCCACGGACAGTTGAACACTGAAGCTTTCTTT
>.|TRBJ2-1|15|.|TRBV5-4
CASSSSGSSYNEQFF
TGTGCCAGCAGCTCCAGCGGCAGCTCCTACAATGAGCAGTTCTTC
>TRBD2|TRBJ2-5|15|.|TRBV7-2
CASSLSSGSQETQYF
TGTGCCAGCAGCTTATCTAGCGGGAGTCAGGAGACCCAGTACTTC
>TRBD1|TRBJ1-4|14|once|TRBV19
CASKGTVLHEKLFF
TGTGCCAGTAAAGGGACAGTCCTCCATGAAAAACTGTTTTTT
>.|TRBJ1-1|15|.|TRBV9
CASSPTTGYQAEAFF
TGTGCCAGCAGCCCCACCACAGGGTACCAGGCTGAAGCTTTCTTT
>.|TRBJ1-5|14|.|TRBV6-5
CASRGGGRNQPQHF
TGTGCCAGCAGGGGAGGGGGGAGAAATCAGCCCCAGCATTTT
>.|TRBJ2-7|13|.|TRBV4-1
CASSQFTGAEQYF
TGCGCCAGCAGCCAATTTACAGGCGCCGAGCAGTACTTC
>TRBD2|TRBJ2-1|16|.|TRBV4-2
CASSPTETSGYNEQFF
TGTGCCAGCAGCCCAACGGAGACTAGCGGTTACAATGAGCAGTTCTTC
>.|TRBJ2-5|14|.|TRBV7-8
CASSPPGARETQYF
TGTGCCAGCAGCCCCCCGGGAGCTAGGGAGACCCAGTACTTC
>TRBD2|TRBJ2-5|17|.|TRBV9
CASSTGLAGKGQETQYF
TGTGCCAGCAGCACCGGACTAGCGGGGAAGGGGCAAGAGACCCAGTACTTC
>TRBD2|TRBJ2-1|15|.|TRBV11-1
CASLGGRRSYNEQFF
TGTGCCAGCTTGGGAGGGCGCCGCTCCTACAATGAGCAGTTCTTC
>TRBD1|TRBJ1-5|14|.|TRBV4-2
CASSRGQGVQPQHF
TGTGCCAGCAGCCGGGGACAGGGAGTTCAGCCCCAGCATTTT
>.|TRBJ1-5|13|.|TRBV19
CAAQAGDNQPQHF
TGTGCCGCCCAGGCGGGGGATAATCAGCCCCAGCATTTT
>.|TRBJ1-4|14|.|TRBV6-6
CASSPGDSWEKLFF
TGTGCCAGCAGCCCAGGAGACAGTTGGGAAAAACTGTTTTTT
>.|TRBJ1-5|16|.|TRBV19
CASSVVTRGSNQPQHF
TGTGCCAGTAGTGTCGTAACCCGGGGGAGCAATCAGCCCCAGCATTTT
>TRBD1|TRBJ1-5|15|.|TRBV19
CASSTGDYGNQPQHF
TGTGCCAGCTCGACAGGGGATTATGGCAATCAGCCCCAGCATTTT
>TRBD2|TRBJ2-5|12|few|TRBV10-3
CAIRDSGRAQYF
TGTGCCATCAGAGATAGCGGGAGGGCCCAGTACTTC
>TRBD1|TRBJ1-5|16|.|TRBV28
CASSPTTGGADQPQHF
TGTGCCAGCAGTCCCACGACAGGGGGCGCCGATCAGCCCCAGCATTTT
>TRBD1|TRBJ2-7|15|.|TRBV6-5
CASSFFPTGGYEQYF
TGTGCCAGCAGTTTTTTCCCGACAGGGGGGTACGAGCAGTACTTC
>TRBD1|TRBJ1-1|13|.|TRBV25-1
CASSEYLGQRAFF
TGTGCCAGCAGTGAATATTTGGGACAGCGAGCTTTCTTT
>.|TRBJ2-7|15|.|TRBV5-4
CASSRKARGWNEQYF
TGTGCCAGCAGCCGTAAGGCCAGGGGCTGGAACGAGCAGTACTTC
>TRBD2|TRBJ2-1|17|.|TRBV13
CASSPGTSGNSYNEQFF
TGTGCCAGCAGCCCAGGGACTAGCGGGAATTCCTACAATGAGCAGTTCTTC
>TRBD1|TRBJ2-5|14|.|TRBV5-4
CASSTGQAQETQYF
TGTGCCAGCAGCACCGGACAGGCCCAAGAGACCCAGTACTTC
>TRBD2|TRBJ2-1|17|.|TRBV7-6
CASSLEVPSGTYNEQFF
TGTGCCAGCAGCTTAGAAGTTCCTAGCGGGACCTACAATGAGCAGTTCTTC
>TRBD1|TRBJ2-7|10|once|TRBV20-1
CSAPTGEQYF
TGCAGTGCTCCGACAGGGGAGCAGTACTTC
>TRBD1|TRBJ1-2|14|.|TRBV7-9
CASSRDSSNYGYTF
TGTGCCAGCAGCCGGGACAGCTCTAACTATGGCTACACCTTC
>TRBD1|TRBJ1-5|16|.|TRBV10-3
CAIGAQGQEGNQPQHF
TGTGCCATCGGCGCTCAGGGACAGGAAGGGAATCAGCCCCAGCATTTT
>.|TRBJ2-3|14|.|TRBV5-1
CASSLVLNGDTQYF
TGCGCCAGCAGCTTGGTTCTCAACGGAGATACGCAGTATTTT
>.|TRBJ2-2|15|.|TRBV10-3
CAISEKRPNTGELFF
TGTGCCATCAGTGAAAAGCGACCGAACACCGGGGAGCTGTTTTTT
>TRBD2|TRBJ2-3|15|.|TRBV19
CASSIEAGVRDTQYF
TGTGCCAGTAGTATAGAAGCGGGAGTGAGAGATACGCAGTATTTT
>TRBD2|TRBJ2-3|16|few|TRBV2
CASRLLAGGSTDTQYF
TGTGCCAGCAGATTACTAGCGGGAGGATCCACAGATACGCAGTATTTT
>.|TRBJ2-7|14|few|TRBV5-1
CASSMTGPSYEQYF
TGCGCCAGCAGTATGACAGGACCCTCCTACGAGCAGTACTTC
>.|TRBJ2-3|15|.|TRBV5-4
CASRLQALATDTQYF
TGTGCCAGCAGACTTCAAGCCCTAGCCACAGATACGCAGTATTTT
>TRBD1|TRBJ1-5|17|.|TRBV4-2
CASSQRTGAYSNQPQHF
TGTGCCAGCAGCCAGCGGACAGGAGCTTATAGCAATCAGCCCCAGCATTTT
>.|TRBJ2-3|15|.|TRBV4-3
CASSASRTLGDTQYF
TGCGCCAGCAGCGCCAGCCGGACACTCGGGGATACGCAGTATTTT
>.|TRBJ2-1|15|.|TRBV6-6
CASSSQGREYNEQFF
TGTGCCAGCAGTTCACAGGGGCGGGAATACAATGAGCAGTTCTTC
>TRBD1|TRBJ2-7|14|.|TRBV7-6
CASSLQRGLHEQYF
TGTGCCAGCAGCCTGCAGAGGGGGCTACACGAGCAGTACTTC
>TRBD1|TRBJ2-7|15|once|TRBV14
CASSRAGGRNYEQYF
TGTGCCAGCAGCCGAGCAGGGGGAAGGAACTACGAGCAGTACTTC